This TCR beta chain is from a study of blood T cell repertoires in COVID-19. The overall study: PBMCs, B-cell-depleted T cells, or T cells were the source of the cDNA or gDNA that made up the material.

Study processing details: Amplification of reference gene primers was used by the study to estimate nucleated cell counts. Some clones are missing from TCRdb's copy, which holds only in-frame ones; the method was immunoSEQ multiplex PCR. V, J and clone size were drawn from that table, and D and trimming were deduced from the DNA. This table has some 230,000 clones, roughly 80% appearing once. This clone has only a few counts. V lost 2 bases and J lost 7, with 9 bases in between. The CDR3 contains 13 residues. This clonotype was sampled from a woman of 80 years or more with COVID-19, enrolled during active disease. The chain employs TRBV12-3 or TRBV12-4 and TRBJ2-4; no firm D call. What was sequenced was peripheral blood. CDR3 protein: CASSLQALNIQYF. CDR3 nucleotides: TGTGCCAGCAGTTTACAGGCACTTAACATTCAGTACTTC.